Below are 17 T cell receptor beta chains sequenced from a single sample in a study of PD-1 blockade in classical Hodgkin lymphoma. Brentuximab vedotin exposure varied among the patients, all of whom had relapsed after autologous stem cell transplantation. The method was immunoSEQ multiplex PCR; TCRdb's version includes in-frame clones alone and lacks a portion of them. The sample shows 30,000 to 40,000 clones, over 60% of them seen only once. The source was peripheral blood mononuclear cells (PBMCs), collected before the second cycle of nivolumab. Source of these receptors: a human donor with classical Hodgkin lymphoma.

V is TRBV7-9 and J is TRBJ2-3; D gene ambiguous. Trimming took off 1 base at V and 6 bases at J, with 8 bases between the two ends. The CDR3 loop spans 13 amino acids. Germline assignment: CDR1 SEHNR and CDR2 FQNEAQ (reference sequence). This CDR3 reads CASSLGEEDTQYF. In nucleotides, the CDR3 is TGTGCCAGCAGCTTAGGAGAGGAGGATACGCAGTATTTT.

This chain joins TRBV7-2 and TRBJ1-5; the match to TRBD1 covers 7 bases. Germline V gene data show CDR1 as SGHTA and CDR2 as FQGNSA. The CDR3 has 15 residues. Losses at the gene ends were 1 base for V and 6 bases for J; bases not matched to a gene: 6. CDR3 bases: TGTGCCAGCAGCTTAGACAGGGGAACGGGTCAGCCCCAGCATTTT. It encodes CASSLDRGTGQPQHF.

In regard to this clone: Compared with germline, one end of the junction differs, possibly owing to a read error. V usage is TRBV6-5 and J usage is TRBJ1-2; D might be TRBD1 (5 bases). The CDR3 extends over 13 amino acids. CDR1 and CDR2 (germline): MNHEY, SVGAGI. CDR3 DNA: TGTGCCAGCAGTTATGGACAAGACTACGGCTACACCTTC. Translated: CASSYGQDYGYTF.

This chain uses TRBV4-3 with TRBJ1-3; D call uncertain. The CDR3 consists of 15 residues. Per the germline V gene, CDR1 is LGHNA and CDR2 is YSLEER. The ends were cut back, 5 bases at V and 0 bases at J, with 11 bases in the middle. For the CDR3, the DNA is TGCGCCAGCAGCGTACGGGCCGGCTCTGGAAACACCATATATTTT. It specifies CASSVRAGSGNTIYF.

The J gene is TRBJ2-3, the V gene TRBV5-5; maybe TRBD1 (6 bases). The CDR3 is made up of 13 amino acids. Germline V CDR1 and CDR2: SGHKS, YYEKEE (reference sequence). V shed 5 bases and J shed 5 bases, with 12 bases lying between them. CDR3 DNA sequence: TGTGCCAGCAGAACAGGGACCGGAGATACGCAGTATTTT. It translates to CASRTGTGDTQYF.

V usage is TRBV27 and J usage is TRBJ2-7; D not certain. The V end lost 3 bases, the J end lost 0 bases, and 15 bases lay between the germline ends. Looked up from germline, CDR1 is MNHEY and CDR2 is SMNVEV (reference sequence). The CDR3 spans 16 residues. CDR3 nucleotide sequence: TGTGCCAGCAGTTTGTCCGGGTCCTTGAGCTCCTACGAGCAGTACTTC. Encoded protein: CASSLSGSLSSYEQYF.

The V call is TRBV18, the J call TRBJ2-1; 9 bases are shared with TRBD1. Germline assignment: CDR1 KGHSH and CDR2 LQKENI. The ends lost 2 bases at V and 6 bases at J; junction bases unmatched: 8. The CDR3 contains 16 residues. CDR3 loop: CASSPAGQGTFNEQFF. CDR3 bases: TGTGCCAGCTCACCAGCAGGACAGGGGACGTTCAATGAGCAGTTCTTC. Supplemented by reference TRBV18 and TRBJ2-1, the full variable domain reads NAGVMQNPRHLVRRRGQEARLRCSPMKGHSHVYWYRQLPEEGLKFMVYLQKENIIDESGMPKERFSAEFPKEGPSILRIQQVVRGDSAAYFCASSPAGQGTFNEQFFGPGTRLTVL.

The V call is TRBV9, the J call TRBJ1-4; TRBD1 matches 8 bases. There are 12 residues in the CDR3. V trimming: 2 bases; J trimming: 12 bases; junction bases outside the gene matches: 3. Germline V gene lookup returns CDR1 SGDLS and CDR2 YYNGEE. The CDR3 loop reads CASSVLQGELFF. The CDR3 DNA is TGTGCCAGCAGCGTCTTACAGGGGGAACTGTTTTTT.

The chain recombines TRBV2 with TRBJ1-2; no reliable D call. Per germline, CDR1 SNHLY and CDR2 FYNNEI. The CDR3 extends over 14 amino acids. V shed 6 bases and J shed 4 bases, with 15 bases lying between them. CDR3 sequence reads: CASSTDVFGYGYTF. The CDR3 bases are TGTGCCAGCAGCACCGATGTCTTTGGCTATGGCTACACCTTC.

In this sample, this clone turned up a few times. The chain uses TRBV10-3 and TRBJ1-6; D is uncertain. Germline V CDR1 and CDR2: ENHRY, SYGVKD. V was cut by 7 bases and J by 7 bases, with 11 bases left in between. CDR3 length: 13 residues. DNA of the CDR3: TGTGCCATCACGGGTGGAAGCAATTCACCCCTCCACTTT. Its protein product is CAITGGSNSPLHF.

This clone came up once. The chain uses TRBV7-2 and TRBJ2-1, with TRBD2 matching 12 bases. V was clipped by 10 bases and J by 0 bases; unmatched bases: 4. Germline values: CDR1 SGHTA, CDR2 FQGNSA. There are 15 residues in the CDR3. CDR3 nucleotides: TGTGCCACCTCGGGACTAGCGGGCTCCTACAATGAGCAGTTCTTC. This encodes CATSGLAGSYNEQFF.

This clone was seen a few times. This chain joins TRBV5-1 and TRBJ1-5; D unresolved. The CDR3 runs to 13 residues. Deletions cut 4 bases from V and 3 bases from J, with 8 bases between. Germline CDR1 reads SGHRS; CDR2 reads YFSETQ. DNA for the CDR3: TGCGCCAGCAGCGAAGCGCCCAATCAGCCCCAGCATTTT. Translation: CASSEAPNQPQHF.

The chain uses TRBV19 and TRBJ1-4, with unresolved D. The CDR3 is 13 amino acids. In germline, CDR1 is LNHDA, CDR2 SQIVND (reference sequence). V shed 7 bases and J shed 4 bases, with 10 bases lying between them. Here the CDR3 DNA reads TGTGCCAGTAATTTACGGAATAATGAAAAACTGTTTTTT. This encodes CASNLRNNEKLFF.

The V and J genes are TRBV19 and TRBJ2-2; 12 bases align to TRBD2. The length of the CDR3 is 17 residues. CDR1 and CDR2 (germline): LNHDA, SQIVND (reference sequence). Trimming cost V 7 bases and J 5 bases; bases outside gene matches: 11. DNA of the CDR3: TGTGCCAGTAAGCCTAGCGGGGGGGCCGTCTTTACCGGGGAGCTGTTTTTT. Its protein product is CASKPSGGAVFTGELFF.

The rearrangement links TRBV6-1 to TRBJ1-4; D unresolved. Germline V gene lookup returns CDR1 MNHNS and CDR2 SASEGT. The V and J ends lost 5 bases and 0 bases respectively, with 10 bases between them. CDR3 length: 15 amino acids. CDR3 residues: CASSLHSSTNEKLFF. In DNA form, the CDR3 reads TGTGCCAGCAGTTTACACAGCTCAACTAATGAAAAACTGTTTTTT.

The chain links TRBV7-2 to TRBJ1-2, with a weak D call TRBD1 (5 bases). There are 13 residues in the CDR3. CDR1 is SGHTA and CDR2 is FQGNSA in the germline V gene. V lost 2 bases and J 8 bases, leaving 12 bases between the germline ends. CDR3 DNA: TGTGCCAGCAGCTTACGTCCCAGGGAGGGCTACACCTTC. This translates into CASSLRPREGYTF.

The rearrangement joins TRBV27 to TRBJ2-3, with a tentative D call TRBD1 (6 bases). The length of the CDR3 is 14 residues. Germline lookup yields CDR1 MNHEY and CDR2 SMNVEV (reference sequence). Between the trimmed V and J ends, which lost 5 bases and 6 bases, there was a span of 15 bases. CDR3 sequence: CASSVSQGIDTQYF. The DNA for the CDR3 is TGTGCCAGCAGTGTGAGCCAGGGGATTGATACGCAGTATTTT.